The 23 T cell receptor beta chains presented below share a single source sample, sequenced in a study of T cell repertoires in cytomegalovirus infection. One entry per CDR3 protein, called by TCRdb with MiXCR from the reads. The sample shows tens of thousands of distinct CDR3 sequences, 20% of them seen only once. The antigens for these receptors are not known. The sequences come from CD8+ T cells from cultured PBMCs, collected from culture after CMV antigen stimulation. The source is a human donor in good health (CMV status not recorded). Some clones in this sample may be carry-over from other donors' samples.

CDR3 nucleotides: TGTGCCAGCAGCCTGACCGGGACAGGGCCCACCAGTGAAGCTTTCTTT. Translated: CASSLTGTGPTSEAFF. V is TRBV7-8 and J is TRBJ1-1; 9 nucleotides line up with TRBD1. Unmatched junction bases numbered 14, after V lost 5 bases and J lost 7 bases. The CDR3 sequence is 16 residues long. CDR1 is SGHVS, CDR2 FQNEAQ, per germline.

This chain links TRBV4-3 with TRBJ2-5, with D unresolved. Germline V lookup: CDR1 LGHNA, CDR2 YSLEER. V lost 4 bases to trimming and J lost 2 bases, with 14 bases between them. The length of the CDR3 is 15 residues. For the CDR3, the DNA is TGCGCCAGCAGCCGGTCCAGATCGAATCAAGAGACCCAGTACTTC. Translation gives CASSRSRSNQETQYF.

V usage is TRBV4-1 and J usage is TRBJ2-7; TRBD2 matches at 7 bases. Trimming cost V 0 bases and J 2 bases; bases outside gene matches: 13. The CDR3 contains 18 residues. The V gene's germline CDR1 is MGHRA and CDR2 YSYEKL. The CDR3 DNA follows: TGCGCCAGCAGCCAAGAAGGCCCCGAGGAGCGGGGTCCCTACGAGCAGTACTTC. Amino acids: CASSQEGPEERGPYEQYF.

This sequence joins TRBV6-2 or TRBV6-3 and TRBJ1-1; maybe TRBD1 (5 bases). Trimming pared 5 bases from V and 1 base from J, leaving 11 bases between. The CDR3 has 14 residues. The V gene's germline CDR1 is MNHEY and CDR2 SVGEGT. The CDR3 nucleotides read TGTGCCAGCAGTCAGGACACCTGGAACACTGAAGCTTTCTTT. Protein sequence: CASSQDTWNTEAFF.

The V call is TRBV27, the J call TRBJ1-2, with 11 bases lining up with TRBD1. V shed 2 bases, J shed 6 bases, and the junction held 5 bases outside the gene matches. The CDR3 has 15 amino acids. The germline V gene has CDR1 MNHEY and CDR2 SMNVEV (reference sequence). CDR3 in amino acids: CASSLGQGAPNGYTF. CDR3 coding DNA: TGTGCCAGCAGTTTAGGACAGGGGGCCCCCAATGGCTACACCTTC.

A few counts support this clonotype. CDR3 loop: CASSYGENYGYTF. The CDR3 bases are TGTGCCAGCAGCTATGGAGAGAACTATGGCTACACCTTC. The chain uses TRBV7-9 and TRBJ1-2, with D uncertain. The CDR3 runs 13 residues. V lost 4 bases to trimming and J lost 2 bases, with 8 bases between them. CDR1 is SEHNR, CDR2 FQNEAQ, per germline (reference sequence).

The chain is built from TRBV11-2 and TRBJ1-2; D gene uncertain. Germline V gives CDR1 SGHAT, CDR2 FQNNGV. The CDR3 has 11 amino acids. The V and J ends lost 3 bases and 11 bases respectively, with 10 bases between them. CDR3 bases: TGTGCCAGCAGCTTTGGAGGCGCGTACACCTTC. This codes for CASSFGGAYTF.

This clonotype was seen a few times. This chain uses TRBV4-1 with TRBJ1-5; D gene unclear. The germline V gene has CDR1 MGHRA and CDR2 YSYEKL. V lost 2 bases, J lost 6 bases, and 11 bases lay in between. The CDR3 extends over 14 amino acids. The CDR3, as DNA: TGCGCCAGCAGCCAACGATTGGGCGGTCAGCCCCAGCATTTT. It codes for CASSQRLGGQPQHF.

V and J are TRBV14 and TRBJ1-1; possible D gene TRBD1, 5 bases. Trimming removed 4 bases at V and 5 bases at J, with 11 bases between. Looked up from germline, CDR1 is SGHDN and CDR2 is FVKESK. There are 13 residues in the CDR3. The CDR3 sequence: CASSPTVATEAFF. Here the CDR3 DNA reads TGTGCCAGCAGCCCGACAGTTGCGACTGAAGCTTTCTTT.

The sample holds a few counts of this clonotype. The rearrangement uses TRBV6-2 or TRBV6-3 and TRBJ2-6, with 10 bases identical to TRBD2. Unmatched junction bases numbered 7, after V lost 11 bases and J lost 0 bases. Germline assignment: CDR1 MNHEY and CDR2 SVGEGT. The CDR3 spans 16 residues. DNA for the CDR3: TGTGCCGCCAGACTAGCGGGCCTCTCTGGGGCCAACGTCCTGACTTTC. Translating it yields CAARLAGLSGANVLTF.

The chain carries TRBV12-5 and TRBJ1-2; 7 bases are shared with TRBD1. The germline CDR1 and CDR2 sequences are LGHNT and FRNRAP. V lost 1 base to trimming and J lost 3 bases; unmatched junction nucleotides: 5. The CDR3 runs to 15 residues. The CDR3 region has the DNA TGTGCTAGTGGTTTGGCCTCGGGACAGCACTATGGCTACACCTTC. Translating it yields CASGLASGQHYGYTF.

The V gene is TRBV28, the J gene TRBJ2-7, with D possibly TRBD1 on 6 matching bases. Between the trimmed V and J ends, which lost 10 bases and 4 bases, there was a span of 20 bases. This CDR3 is built from 14 residues. CDR1 and CDR2 from the germline V gene are MDHEN and SYDVKM. The CDR3: CATRTEVGVYEQYF. In DNA form, the CDR3 reads TGTGCCACCAGGACAGAAGTGGGTGTGTACGAGCAGTACTTC.

Many counts were recorded for this clonotype. V and J are TRBV27 and TRBJ1-2; 7 bases map to TRBD1. Trimming at V came to 5 bases and at J to 8 bases, leaving 14 bases not matched to a gene. CDR3 length equals 15 residues. CDR1 and CDR2 (germline): MNHEY, SMNVEV (reference sequence). The CDR3 coding sequence is TGTGCCAGCAGTCCCCCGGGACAGTGGCCCGGGGGCTACACCTTC. Translating gives CASSPPGQWPGGYTF.

This clonotype was counted ten times or more. V is TRBV7-2 and J is TRBJ2-1; D may be TRBD2 (6 bases). The germline V gene has CDR1 SGHTA and CDR2 FQGNSA. V gave up 5 bases and J gave up 4 bases, with 15 bases separating them. The CDR3 loop spans 15 amino acids. Here the CDR3 DNA reads TGTGCCAGCAGCATGGACCGGGACTTATACAATGAGCAGTTCTTC. This gives the protein CASSMDRDLYNEQFF.

This chain joins TRBV27 and TRBJ2-3; D might be TRBD2 (6 bases). Trimming removed 5 bases at V and 2 bases at J, with 26 bases between. From germline, CDR1 is MNHEY and CDR2 SMNVEV (reference sequence). The CDR3 spans 19 residues. The CDR3 region has the DNA TGTGCCAGCAGTCCATACCTCAATCCGGGACTCGTGAACACAGATACGCAGTATTTT. Protein product: CASSPYLNPGLVNTDTQYF.

This clonotype was observed a few times. The chain has TRBV6-1 and TRBJ1-2, with TRBD1 matching 7 bases. This CDR3 region has 11 residues. The V gene end was trimmed by 6 bases and the J gene end by 8 bases; junction bases not matched to a gene: 3. Germline V gives CDR1 MNHNS, CDR2 SASEGT. Written as DNA, the CDR3 is TGTGCCAGCAGACAGGGGAGAGGCTACACCTTC. It specifies CASRQGRGYTF.

The table lists this clonotype with a few counts. This chain joins TRBV6-1 and TRBJ2-1, with 7 bases identical to TRBD1. The CDR3 is 13 residues long. The junction had 6 bases not matched to a gene; V was cut back by 11 bases and J by 2 bases. Per the germline V gene, CDR1 is MNHNS and CDR2 is SASEGT. The CDR3 DNA follows: TGTGCCTCAGACCAGGGGGCCTACAATGAGCAGTTCTTC. Translated, it gives CASDQGAYNEQFF.

CDR3 coding DNA: TGTGCCAGCAGCTTAGGTTCGGTTACGTACCGTTCACCCCTCCACTTT. This translates into CASSLGSVTYRSPLHF. The chain joins TRBV7-2 to TRBJ1-6; D is ambiguous. V gave up 1 base and J gave up 9 bases, with 16 bases separating them. CDR1 and CDR2 (germline): SGHTA, FQGNSA. This CDR3 contains 16 residues.

The chain carries TRBV9 and TRBJ1-6; TRBD1 matches 9 bases. The CDR3 extends over 15 amino acids. CDR1 and CDR2 (germline): SGDLS, YYNGEE. The V segment lost 1 base and the J segment 7 bases; nucleotides outside the gene matches: 3. CDR3 in DNA: TGTGCCAGCAGCGTAAGAGGGACAGGGAATTCACCCCTCCACTTT. Its translation: CASSVRGTGNSPLHF.

V usage is TRBV27 and J usage is TRBJ2-1; possible D gene TRBD1, 6 bases. Germline CDR1 reads MNHEY; CDR2 reads SMNVEV (reference sequence). V was pared by 6 bases and J by 10 bases, with 16 bases between. The CDR3 has 13 amino acids. As DNA, the CDR3 is TGTGCCAGCAGCCAACCAACAGGGCGGGAGCAGTTCTTC. Its translation is CASSQPTGREQFF.

At least ten counts were recorded for this clonotype. V gene TRBV7-3 combines with J gene TRBJ2-3; a weak D match, TRBD1 (8 bases). The CDR3 extends over 15 amino acids. The V end was cut by 5 bases, the J end by 4 bases, with 16 bases between. Per the germline V gene, CDR1 is SGHTA and CDR2 is FQGTGA. The CDR3 DNA reads as TGTGCCAGCAGCCGGAAACAGGGGGGGGCAGATACGCAGTATTTT. Encoded protein: CASSRKQGGADTQYF.

This clonotype was detected ten times or more. The chain couples TRBV7-2 to TRBJ2-7; 9 bases are shared with TRBD1. The CDR3 has 15 residues. The germline V gene encodes CDR1 SGHTA and CDR2 FQGNSA. V shed 1 base and J 3 bases; nucleotides not matched to a gene: 4. The CDR3 coding sequence is TGTGCCAGCAGCTTAGAGCTGACAGGGGGCTACGAGCAGTACTTC. Residues: CASSLELTGGYEQYF. The full variable domain, rest sourced from reference TRBV7-2 and TRBJ2-7, is GAGVSQSPSNKVTEKGKDVELRCDPISGHTALYWYRQSLGQGLEFLIYFQGNSAPDKSGLPSDRFSAERTGGSVSTLTIQRTQQEDSAVYLCASSLELTGGYEQYFGPGTRLTVT.

The rearrangement uses TRBV7-9 and TRBJ2-1; 8 bases line up with TRBD2. Losses at the gene ends were 7 bases for V and 6 bases for J; bases not matched to a gene: 8. The CDR3 runs to 14 residues. CDR1 is SEHNR and CDR2 is FQNEAQ in the germline V gene (reference sequence). CDR3 nucleotide sequence: TGTGCCAGCACCCCCGGGGGGGAAGGCAATGAGCAGTTCTTC. This gives the protein CASTPGGEGNEQFF.